Listed here are 14 T cell receptor beta chains from one sample, sequenced in a study of CD8+ T cells in alopecia areata. TCR sequencing used cDNA made by reverse transcription of extracted RNA. Repertoires were generated with immunoSEQ multiplex PCR, while TCRdb's copy carries only in-frame clones and drops some. The sample lists 200,000 to 250,000 clones, around two fifths occurring once. Treatment of the sample: oral pan-JAK inhibitor, 5-10 mg twice daily. This material consisted of CD4+ T cells sorted from blood, taken at roughly week 30, from a patient treated with tofacitinib. Every receptor here comes from a human donor with alopecia areata.

The chain links TRBV27 to TRBJ2-7; the D gene is possibly TRBD2 (6 bases). V gave up 10 bases and J gave up 7 bases, with 23 bases separating them. The germline CDR1 and CDR2 sequences are MNHEY and SMNVEV (reference sequence). This CDR3 has 14 residues. Here the CDR3 DNA reads TGTGCCACCAGAACCGGGACTCAACCGGGGGAGCAGTACTTC. Amino acids: CATRTGTQPGEQYF.

The V gene is TRBV18, the J gene TRBJ2-1; 12 bases are a match to TRBD2. The CDR3 runs 15 residues. Germline V gene data show CDR1 as KGHSH and CDR2 as LQKENI. With V trimmed by 3 bases and J by 6 bases, 3 bases remained unmatched. CDR3 DNA: TGTGCCAGCTCACCCGGACTAGCGGGATCCAATGAGCAGTTCTTC. Its protein is CASSPGLAGSNEQFF.

The chain employs TRBV10-3 and TRBJ1-1; unclear D gene. The CDR3 is 13 residues long. Trimming cost V 4 bases and J 1 base, with 7 bases left between them. Germline V gene sequence: CDR1 ENHRY, CDR2 SYGVKD. The CDR3, as DNA: TGTGCCATCAGTGGGGAGGGGAACACTGAAGCTTTCTTT. Translating it yields CAISGEGNTEAFF.

J is TRBJ2-7 and V is TRBV7-9; 7 bases match TRBD1. The junction had 9 bases not matched to a gene; V was cut back by 2 bases and J by 2 bases. The CDR3 sequence is 16 residues long. CDR1 is SEHNR and CDR2 is FQNEAQ in the germline V gene (reference sequence). The DNA for the CDR3 is TGTGCCAGCAGCTTAATAGGGGGCGACCAAACCTACGAGCAGTACTTC. This encodes CASSLIGGDQTYEQYF.

This clone was seen only a few times. This chain connects TRBV4-2 to TRBJ2-3; D is perhaps TRBD1 or TRBD2 (5 bases each). Germline V gene data show CDR1 as LGHNA and CDR2 as YNFKEQ. Trimming removed 1 base from V and 2 bases from J, with 16 bases in between. CDR3 length: 17 residues. The CDR3 DNA sequence: TGTGCCAGCAGCCAAGTTGGGGCTAGCTCCGACACAGATACGCAGTATTTT. Amino acids: CASSQVGASSDTDTQYF.

The table lists this clone with a few counts. V and J are TRBV29-1 and TRBJ2-3; D is undetermined. With 5 bases removed from V and 6 bases from J, the gap between germline ends came to 18 bases. Germline CDR1 and CDR2: SQVTM and ANQGSEA. There are 14 residues in the CDR3. The CDR3 DNA follows: TGCAGCGTTAGACCAGGTTGGGAAGGGGATACGCAGTATTTT. Translating gives CSVRPGWEGDTQYF.

This clone was seen once. A much larger clone sits a single nucleotide away, making a read error possible. The same CDR3 arises from other DNA sequences in this sample as well. In DNA form, the CDR3 reads TGTGCCAGCAGCCTACTAGCGGGGGGAACAGATACGCAGTATTTT. This encodes CASSLLAGGTDTQYF. This chain uses TRBV9 with TRBJ2-3, with TRBD2 identical over 12 bases. The CDR3 covers 15 residues. The germline CDR1 and CDR2 sequences are SGDLS and YYNGEE. After removal of 4 bases from V and 3 bases from J, the junction contained 3 bases not matched to a gene.

The rearrangement joins TRBV2 to TRBJ1-2, with TRBD1 identical over 7 bases. The CDR3 loop spans 13 amino acids. Germline CDR1 and CDR2: SNHLY and FYNNEI. The V gene end was trimmed by 6 bases and the J gene end by 8 bases; junction bases not matched to a gene: 9. In DNA, the CDR3 is TGTGCCAGCAGCCTACAGGGGCTAGTCGGCTACACCTTC. Its protein product is CASSLQGLVGYTF.

This clone was counted between two and nine times. The chain links TRBV30 to TRBJ2-7, with D hard to call. Germline CDR1 GTSNPN, CDR2 SVGIG (reference sequence). This CDR3 comprises 13 residues. Trimming left V 3 bases short and J 0 bases short, with 9 bases between. The CDR3, as DNA: TGTGCCTGGAGGGGATTTAGCTCCTACGAGCAGTACTTC. Its translation: CAWRGFSSYEQYF.

The sample holds a few counts of this clone. This chain joins TRBV18 and TRBJ2-3, with a weak D call TRBD1 (5 bases). CDR1 and CDR2 from the germline V gene are KGHSH and LQKENI. The V end lost 3 bases, the J end lost 6 bases, and 13 bases lay between the germline ends. The CDR3 is 14 residues long. CDR3 nucleotides: TGTGCCAGCTCACCCACGAAGGGGTTCGATACGCAGTATTTT. It specifies CASSPTKGFDTQYF. The variable domain in full, with the rest retrieved from reference TRBV18 and TRBJ2-3, is NAGVMQNPRHLVRRRGQEARLRCSPMKGHSHVYWYRQLPEEGLKFMVYLQKENIIDESGMPKERFSAEFPKEGPSILRIQQVVRGDSAAYFCASSPTKGFDTQYFGPGTRLTVL.

The V call is TRBV5-1, the J call TRBJ1-2; no reliable D call. The CDR3 consists of 15 residues. Trimming took off 3 bases at V and 8 bases at J, with 20 bases between the two ends. CDR1 is SGHRS and CDR2 is YFSETQ in the germline V gene. The CDR3 coding sequence is TGCGCCAGCAGCTGGGATGAAGGAAGGCTTCGGGGCTACACCTTC. Encoded protein: CASSWDEGRLRGYTF.

The chain is built from TRBV7-3 and TRBJ2-3; D uncertain. V was clipped by 4 bases and J by 5 bases, with 10 bases between them. CDR1 and CDR2 from the germline V gene are SGHTA and FQGTGA. CDR3 length: 13 residues. In DNA, the CDR3 is TGTGCCAGCAGCTCCCCCCCGGGAGATACGCAGTATTTT. This codes for CASSSPPGDTQYF.

This clone has only a few counts. The rearrangement joins TRBV2 to TRBJ2-3; TRBD2 agrees at 7 bases. CDR3 length: 14 amino acids. The germline V gene has CDR1 SNHLY and CDR2 FYNNEI. The V and J ends lost 10 bases and 0 bases, in that order; junction bases with no gene match: 7. CDR3 bases: TGTGCCACCCAGCTGCGGGGGAGCACAGATACGCAGTATTTT. It encodes CATQLRGSTDTQYF.

The chain is built from TRBV30 and TRBJ2-6, with D possibly matching TRBD1 (6 bases). In germline, CDR1 is GTSNPN, CDR2 SVGIG (reference sequence). The CDR3 consists of 13 residues. The V end was cut by 8 bases, the J end by 1 base, with 9 bases between. The CDR3 sequence is CAGDKSGANVLTF. The CDR3 DNA reads as TGTGCCGGGGACAAGTCTGGGGCCAACGTCCTGACTTTC.